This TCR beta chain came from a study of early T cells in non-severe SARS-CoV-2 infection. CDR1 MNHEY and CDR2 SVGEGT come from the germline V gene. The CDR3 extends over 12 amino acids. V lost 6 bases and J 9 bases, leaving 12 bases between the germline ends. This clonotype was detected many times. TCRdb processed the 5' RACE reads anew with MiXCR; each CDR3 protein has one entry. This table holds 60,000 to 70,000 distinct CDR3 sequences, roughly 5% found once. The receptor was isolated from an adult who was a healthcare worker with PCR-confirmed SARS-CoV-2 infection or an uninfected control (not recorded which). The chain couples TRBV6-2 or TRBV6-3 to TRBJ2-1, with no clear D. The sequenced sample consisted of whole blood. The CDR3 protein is CASSHHQAEQFF. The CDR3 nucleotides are TGTGCCAGCAGCCACCACCAGGCTGAGCAGTTCTTC.